This T cell receptor beta chain emerged from a study of identical twins. General study findings and limits: Twin sharing of out-of-frame TCR alpha was underestimated by models in monozygotic pairs. While abundant cord blood beta clonotypes carried fewer insertions, memory repertoires showed no such pattern. Researchers reported weaker excess twin sharing in beta out-of-frame sequences.

Germline V gene data show CDR1 as KGHSH and CDR2 as LQKENI. The CDR3 length is 15 residues. V lost 6 bases and J lost 0; bases outside the gene matches: 8. In the case of this clonotype: Its antigen is not known.

A single record per CDR3 protein comes from TCRdb applying MiXCR to the 5' RACE reads. The data show approximately 890,000 distinct CDR3 sequences, roughly an eighth seen once. These records were also assigned to another study, of yellow fever vaccine responses in identical twins.

The chain is built from TRBV18 and TRBJ2-7; TRBD1 agrees at 7 bases. This receptor was obtained from a woman under 30 in good health. Sample: PBMCs. CDR3 sequence: CASSPAGGLSYEQYF. CDR3 DNA: TGTGCCAGCTCCCCCGCAGGGGGTCTCTCCTACGAGCAGTACTTC.